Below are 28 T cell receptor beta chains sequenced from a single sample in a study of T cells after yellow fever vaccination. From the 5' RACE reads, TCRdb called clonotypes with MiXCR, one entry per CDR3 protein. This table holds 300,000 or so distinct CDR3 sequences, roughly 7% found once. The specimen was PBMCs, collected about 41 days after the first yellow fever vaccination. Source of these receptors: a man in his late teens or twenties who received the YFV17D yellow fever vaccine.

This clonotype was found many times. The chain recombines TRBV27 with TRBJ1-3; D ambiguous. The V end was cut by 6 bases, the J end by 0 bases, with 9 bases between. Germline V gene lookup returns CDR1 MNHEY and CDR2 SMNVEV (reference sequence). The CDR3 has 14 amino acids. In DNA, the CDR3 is TGTGCCAGCAGACCATCAGCCTCTGGAAACACCATATATTTT. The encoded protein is CASRPSASGNTIYF.

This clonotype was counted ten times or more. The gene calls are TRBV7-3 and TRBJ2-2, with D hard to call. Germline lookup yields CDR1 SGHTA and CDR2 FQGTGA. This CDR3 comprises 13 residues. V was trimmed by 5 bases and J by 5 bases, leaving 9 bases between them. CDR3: CASSRNPTGELFF. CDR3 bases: TGTGCCAGCAGCAGGAATCCGACCGGGGAGCTGTTTTTT.

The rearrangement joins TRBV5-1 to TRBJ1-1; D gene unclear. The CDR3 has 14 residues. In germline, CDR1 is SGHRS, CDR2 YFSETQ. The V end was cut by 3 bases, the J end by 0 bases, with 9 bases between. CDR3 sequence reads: CASSSIRLNTEAFF. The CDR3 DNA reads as TGCGCCAGCAGCTCCATAAGGTTGAACACTGAAGCTTTCTTT.

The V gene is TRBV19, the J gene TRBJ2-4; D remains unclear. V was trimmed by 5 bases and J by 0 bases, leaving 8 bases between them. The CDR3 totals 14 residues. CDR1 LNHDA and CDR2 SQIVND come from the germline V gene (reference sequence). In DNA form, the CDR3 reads TGTGCCAGTAGTTACAGAGTAGCCAAAAACATTCAGTACTTC. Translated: CASSYRVAKNIQYF.

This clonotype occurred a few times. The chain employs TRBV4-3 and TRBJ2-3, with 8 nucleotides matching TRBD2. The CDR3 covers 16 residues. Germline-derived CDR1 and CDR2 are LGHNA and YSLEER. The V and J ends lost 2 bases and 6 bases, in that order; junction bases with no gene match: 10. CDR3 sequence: CASSQSLPASGDTQYF. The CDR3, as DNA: TGCGCCAGCAGCCAATCCCTTCCGGCTAGCGGGGATACGCAGTATTTT.

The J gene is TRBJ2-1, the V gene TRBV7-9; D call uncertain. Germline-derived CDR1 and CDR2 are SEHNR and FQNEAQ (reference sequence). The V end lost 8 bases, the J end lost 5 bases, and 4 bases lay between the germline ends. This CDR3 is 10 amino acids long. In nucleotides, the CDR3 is TGTGCCAGCCAACACAATGAGCAGTTCTTC. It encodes CASQHNEQFF. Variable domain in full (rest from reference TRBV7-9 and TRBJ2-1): DTGVSQNPRHKITKRGQNVTFRCDPISEHNRLYWYRQTLGQGPEFLTYFQNEAQLEKSRLLSDRFSAERPKGSFSTLEIQRTEQGDSAMYLCASQHNEQFFGPGTRLTVL.

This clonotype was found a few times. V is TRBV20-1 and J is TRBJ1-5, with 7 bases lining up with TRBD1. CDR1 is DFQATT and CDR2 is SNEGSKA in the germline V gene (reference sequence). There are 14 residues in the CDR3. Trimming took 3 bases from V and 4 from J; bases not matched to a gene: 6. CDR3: CSARAGQQNQPQHF. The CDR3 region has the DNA TGCAGTGCTAGGGCGGGACAGCAAAATCAGCCCCAGCATTTT.

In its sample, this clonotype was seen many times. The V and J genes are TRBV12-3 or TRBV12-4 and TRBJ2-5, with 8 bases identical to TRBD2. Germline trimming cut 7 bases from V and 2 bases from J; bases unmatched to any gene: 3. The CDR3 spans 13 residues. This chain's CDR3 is CASTGGGQETQYF. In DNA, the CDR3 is TGTGCCAGCACGGGGGGGGGTCAAGAGACCCAGTACTTC.

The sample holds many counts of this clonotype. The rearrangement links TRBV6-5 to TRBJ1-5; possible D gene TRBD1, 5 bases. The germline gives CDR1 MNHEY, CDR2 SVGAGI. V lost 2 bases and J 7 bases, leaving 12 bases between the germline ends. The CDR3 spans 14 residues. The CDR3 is CASSYSRADQPQHF. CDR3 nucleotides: TGTGCCAGCAGTTACAGCAGGGCCGACCAGCCCCAGCATTTT.

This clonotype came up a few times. Here the CDR3 reads CASSSRGWNTEAFF. In nucleotides, the CDR3 is TGTGCCAGCAGCTCCAGGGGCTGGAACACTGAAGCTTTCTTT. The V gene is TRBV7-8, the J gene TRBJ1-1; tentatively, D is TRBD1 (6 bases). The V gene lost 4 bases and the J gene lost 1 base, with 10 bases spanning the gap. The germline V gene has CDR1 SGHVS and CDR2 FQNEAQ. The CDR3 is made up of 14 amino acids. Complete variable domain (other parts from reference TRBV7-8 and TRBJ1-1): GAGVSQSPRYKVAKRGQDVALRCDPISGHVSLFWYQQALGQGPEFLTYFQNEAQLDKSGLPSDRFFAERPEGSVSTLKIQRTQQEDSAVYLCASSSRGWNTEAFFGQGTRLTVV.

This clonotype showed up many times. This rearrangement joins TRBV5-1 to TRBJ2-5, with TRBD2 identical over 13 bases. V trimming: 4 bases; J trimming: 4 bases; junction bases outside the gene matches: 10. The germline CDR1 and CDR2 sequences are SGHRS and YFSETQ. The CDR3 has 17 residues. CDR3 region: CASSRGQGLAGLETQYF. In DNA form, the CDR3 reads TGCGCCAGCAGCCGAGGACAGGGACTAGCGGGGTTAGAGACCCAGTACTTC.

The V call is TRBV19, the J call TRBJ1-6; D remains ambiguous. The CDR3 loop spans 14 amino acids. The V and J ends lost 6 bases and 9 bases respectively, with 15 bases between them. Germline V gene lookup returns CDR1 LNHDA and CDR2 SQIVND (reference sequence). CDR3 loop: CASRRSSGGSPLHF. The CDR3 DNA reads TGTGCCAGTAGAAGGTCCTCCGGCGGTTCACCCCTCCACTTT. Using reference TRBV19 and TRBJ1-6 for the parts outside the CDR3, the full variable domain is DGGITQSPKYLFRKEGQNVTLSCEQNLNHDAMYWYRQDPGQGLRLIYYSQIVNDFQKGDIAEGYSVSREKKESFPLTVTSAQKNPTAFYLCASRRSSGGSPLHFGNGTRLTVT.

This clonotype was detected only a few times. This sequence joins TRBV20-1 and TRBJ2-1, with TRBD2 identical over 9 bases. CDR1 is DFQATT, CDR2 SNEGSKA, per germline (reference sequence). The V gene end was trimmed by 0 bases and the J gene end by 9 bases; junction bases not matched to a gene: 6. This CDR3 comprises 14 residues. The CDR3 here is CSAREAGGPVEQFF. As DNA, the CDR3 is TGCAGTGCTAGAGAGGCGGGGGGGCCTGTTGAGCAGTTCTTC.

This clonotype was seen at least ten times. The CDR3 sequence: CASSLAKGQGGSGANVLTF. CDR3 coding DNA: TGCGCCAGCAGCTTGGCCAAGGGACAGGGCGGCTCTGGGGCCAACGTCCTGACTTTC. This chain joins TRBV5-1 and TRBJ2-6, with 9 bases identical to TRBD1. The germline V gene encodes CDR1 SGHRS and CDR2 YFSETQ. CDR3 length equals 19 residues. Germline trimming cut 0 bases from V and 0 bases from J; bases unmatched to any gene: 7.

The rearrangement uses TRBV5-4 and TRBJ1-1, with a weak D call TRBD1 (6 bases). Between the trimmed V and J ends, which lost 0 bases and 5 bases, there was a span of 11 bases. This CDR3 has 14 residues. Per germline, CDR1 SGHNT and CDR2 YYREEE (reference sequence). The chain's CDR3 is CASSLVGGPTEAFF. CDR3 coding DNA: TGTGCCAGCAGCTTGGTCGGGGGGCCGACTGAAGCTTTCTTT. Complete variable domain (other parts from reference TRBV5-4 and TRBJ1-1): ETGVTQSPTHLIKTRGQQVTLRCSSQSGHNTVSWYQQALGQGPQFIFQYYREEENGRGNFPPRFSGLQFPNYSSELNVNALELDDSALYLCASSLVGGPTEAFFGQGTRLTVV.

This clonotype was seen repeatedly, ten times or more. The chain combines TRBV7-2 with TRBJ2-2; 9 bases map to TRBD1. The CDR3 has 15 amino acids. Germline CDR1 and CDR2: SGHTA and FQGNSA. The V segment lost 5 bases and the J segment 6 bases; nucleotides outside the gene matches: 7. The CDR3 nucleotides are TGTGCCAGCAGCCCCACAGGGGGCACTGCCGGGGAGCTGTTTTTT. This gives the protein CASSPTGGTAGELFF.

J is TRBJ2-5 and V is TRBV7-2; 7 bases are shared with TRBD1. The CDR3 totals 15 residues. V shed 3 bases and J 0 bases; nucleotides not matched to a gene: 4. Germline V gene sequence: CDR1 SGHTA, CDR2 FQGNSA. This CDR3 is CASSFGQVDQETQYF. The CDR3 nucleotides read TGTGCCAGCAGCTTCGGACAGGTGGACCAAGAGACCCAGTACTTC.

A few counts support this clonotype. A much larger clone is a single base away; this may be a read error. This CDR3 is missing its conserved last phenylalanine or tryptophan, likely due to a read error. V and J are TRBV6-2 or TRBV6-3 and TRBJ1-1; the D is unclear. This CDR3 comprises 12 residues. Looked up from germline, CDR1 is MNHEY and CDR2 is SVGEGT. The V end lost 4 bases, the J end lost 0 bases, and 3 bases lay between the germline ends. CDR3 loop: CASSWMNTEAFC. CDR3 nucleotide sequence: TGTGCCAGCAGTTGGATGAACACTGAAGCTTTCTGT.

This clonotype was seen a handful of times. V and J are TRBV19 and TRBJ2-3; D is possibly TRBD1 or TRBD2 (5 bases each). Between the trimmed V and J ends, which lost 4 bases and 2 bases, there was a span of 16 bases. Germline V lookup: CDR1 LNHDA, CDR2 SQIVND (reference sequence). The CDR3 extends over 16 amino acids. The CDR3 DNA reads TGTGCCAGTAGTACCCTAATGAGGGGTAACACAGATACGCAGTATTTT. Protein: CASSTLMRGNTDTQYF.

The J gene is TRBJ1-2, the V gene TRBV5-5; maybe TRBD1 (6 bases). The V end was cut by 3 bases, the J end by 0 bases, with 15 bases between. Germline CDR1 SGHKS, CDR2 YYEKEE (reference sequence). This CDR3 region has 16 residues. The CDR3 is CASSSGWGHPNYGYTF. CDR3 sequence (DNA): TGTGCCAGCAGCTCCGGCTGGGGACACCCTAACTATGGCTACACCTTC.

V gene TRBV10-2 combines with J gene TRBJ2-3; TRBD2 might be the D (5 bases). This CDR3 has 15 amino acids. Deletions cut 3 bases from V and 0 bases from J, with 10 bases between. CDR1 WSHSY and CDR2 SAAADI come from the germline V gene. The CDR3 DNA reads TGCGCCAGCAGTGAAAAGCGGTTGAGCACAGATACGCAGTATTTT. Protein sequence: CASSEKRLSTDTQYF.

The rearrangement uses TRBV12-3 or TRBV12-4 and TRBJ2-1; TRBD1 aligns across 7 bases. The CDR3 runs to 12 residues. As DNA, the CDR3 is TGTGCTACCGGGACAGATAGGAATGAGCAGTTCTTC. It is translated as CATGTDRNEQFF.

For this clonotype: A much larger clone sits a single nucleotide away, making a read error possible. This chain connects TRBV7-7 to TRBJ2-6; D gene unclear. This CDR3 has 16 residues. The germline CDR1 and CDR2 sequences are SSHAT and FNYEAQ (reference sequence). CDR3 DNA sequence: TGTGCTAGCAGCTTCACGGATTCCTCTGGGGTCAACGTCCTGACTTTC. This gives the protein CASSFTDSSGVNVLTF. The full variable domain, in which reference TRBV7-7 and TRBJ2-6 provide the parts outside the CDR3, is GAGVSQSPRYKVTKRGQDVTLRCDPISSHATLYWYQQALGQGPEFLTYFNYEAQPDKSGLPSDRFSAERPEGSISTLTIQRTEQRDSAMYRCASSFTDSSGVNVLTFGAGSRLTVL.

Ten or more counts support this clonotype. The CDR3 bases are TGTGCCAGCAGTTTAATCCGGGAGGGGGAAGCTTTCTTT. Translated, it gives CASSLIREGEAFF. The chain uses TRBV12-3 or TRBV12-4 and TRBJ1-1; tentatively, D is TRBD1 (5 bases). V lost 2 bases, J lost 8 bases, and 12 bases lay in between. The CDR3 runs to 13 residues.

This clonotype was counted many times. The chain's CDR3 is CSVGTGGNEQYF. The CDR3 DNA reads as TGCAGCGTGGGAACAGGGGGTAACGAGCAGTACTTC. This chain joins TRBV29-1 and TRBJ2-7; TRBD1 matches 8 bases. With V trimmed by 6 bases and J by 5 bases, 6 bases remained unmatched. The CDR3 is 12 amino acids. Germline V CDR1 and CDR2: SQVTM, ANQGSEA.

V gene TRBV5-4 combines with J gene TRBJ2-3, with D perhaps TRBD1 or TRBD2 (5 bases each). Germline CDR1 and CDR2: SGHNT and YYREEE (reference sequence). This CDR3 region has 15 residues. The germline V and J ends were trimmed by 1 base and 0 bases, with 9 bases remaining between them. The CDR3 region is CASSLPGPSTDTQYF. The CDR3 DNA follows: TGTGCCAGCAGCTTGCCGGGGCCTAGCACAGATACGCAGTATTTT.

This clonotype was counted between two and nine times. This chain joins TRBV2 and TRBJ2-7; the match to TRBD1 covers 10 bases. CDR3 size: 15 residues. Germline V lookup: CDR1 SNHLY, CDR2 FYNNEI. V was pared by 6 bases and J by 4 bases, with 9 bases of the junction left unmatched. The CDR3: CASRPGTGDLYEQYF. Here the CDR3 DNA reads TGTGCCAGCAGACCCGGGACAGGGGATTTGTACGAGCAGTACTTC.

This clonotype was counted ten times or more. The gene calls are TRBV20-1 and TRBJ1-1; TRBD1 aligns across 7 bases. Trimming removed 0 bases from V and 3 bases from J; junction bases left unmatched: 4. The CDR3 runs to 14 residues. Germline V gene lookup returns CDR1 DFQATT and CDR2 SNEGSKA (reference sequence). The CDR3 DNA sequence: TGCAGTGCTAGAGATAGGCAGGGGGACACTGAAGCTTTCTTT. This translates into CSARDRQGDTEAFF.